This T cell receptor beta chain is drawn from a study of identical twins (dated by TCRdb to between 2015 and 2016). General notes on the study: TCR alpha and beta repertoires from monozygotic twins, unrelated adults of various ages and cord blood were deep-sequenced to test whether fetal clonotypes persist. To rule out contamination, replicate twin experiments were performed at different times with different library preparation protocols. Results and caveats for the whole study, not just this receptor: Abundant cord blood beta clonotypes carried fewer insertions; young adult naive repertoires showed a weaker similar trend, while memory repertoires showed none. Invariant T cells such as MAIT and iNKT could partly confound zero-insertion analyses, though diverse VJ usage argued against this for most clonotypes. Compared with coincidental sharing between unrelated individuals, an excess of low generation-probability sequences was observed among out-of-frame TCR alpha sequences shared between twins. Out-of-frame TCR alpha sharing in monozygotic twins was systematically underestimated by recombination models, whereas sharing between unrelated individuals was in agreement with the recombination models. Excess twin sharing in beta out-of-frame sequences was weaker because fewer shared sequences lowered the signal-to-noise ratio. Because the same donors could not be followed over many years, the conclusions depended on cross-sectional statistical analysis.

Every donor was a healthy Caucasian. Miltenyi CD45RO+ enrichment and human naive T-cell isolation kits were used to isolate memory (CD45RO+) and naive T cells from PBMC. This clonotype was counted ten times or more. Its antigen target is currently unknown. Per-base quality was not reported, and no clone a single base away is much larger than it. The method was 5' RACE. The instrument was an Illumina HiSeq 2000. Template switching introduced a universal primer binding site; the final cDNA contained a unique molecular identifier, enabling accurate counting of TCR cDNA molecules. Specific primers in the conserved constant-segment region were used to synthesize first-strand cDNA for the TCR alpha and beta chains. To control for contamination, every cDNA library was double barcoded, receiving both a SMART-Mk sample barcode and Illumina barcodes. TruSeq adapter sequences, together with Illumina sample barcodes, were added in two successive PCR steps. TCR alpha and beta cDNA libraries were sequenced on the Illumina HiSeq platform with custom primers. Under the source paper's analysis protocol: MiGEC was used to process raw reads and extract unique molecular identifiers, and MiXCR was used to find CDR3 positions. Recombination models were inferred per individual with the repgenHMM and IGoR tools using an EM algorithm. Shared clonotypes were analyzed with the tcR package in R, and sharing was normalized by the product of cloneset sizes. To study raw recombination without the effects of thymic and clonal selection, out-of-frame nonproductive sequences were analyzed. Starting from the raw public reads, TCRdb applied fastp trimming at Q25, assembled clones with MiXCR and retained in-frame beta chains. All rows with the same CDR3 protein become a single entry with the most common DNA and genes. None of the V and J calls come from the authors' own analysis; TCRdb made them. The sample includes under 250,000 distinct CDR3 sequences, with roughly a tenth observed a single time. The ten largest clonotypes hold over 4.5% of the sample.

The CDR3 covers 12 residues, taking in both the cysteine and the phenylalanine. The DNA shown is the 36-base CDR3, in frame from base 1. Based on the germline V gene (reference sequence), the CDR1 and CDR2 sequences are DFQATT and SNEGSKA. Between the V and J ends, shortened by 7 bases and 2 bases respectively, the junction contains 11 bases. This TCR was recovered from a woman younger than 35 in good health. The sample comprised memory (CD45RO+) T cells sorted from blood. The label giving this sample's cell subset or site can be read as: CD45RO+ enriched T cells. The sequence is built from TRBV20-1 and TRBJ2-5; a tentative D call is TRBD2 (6 bases match). The base sequence is TGCAGTGGGGCCGGGAGACAAGAGACCCAGTACTTC. The encoded protein is CSGAGRQETQYF.